A single sample gave rise to the 2 T cell receptor beta chains below, sequenced in a study of cytomegalovirus exposure and HLA in healthy donors. This PCR relied on a set of 60 Vbeta primers and 13 Jbeta primers. Assay used: immunoSEQ multiplex PCR; TCRdb lists only in-frame clones, some missing. This repertoire includes approximately 76,000 clones. Sequencing input: PBMCs. The receptors derive from a man younger than 30 in good health and CMV-seropositive.

This rearrangement joins TRBV2 to TRBJ2-6; no firm D call. In germline, CDR1 is SNHLY, CDR2 FYNNEI. CDR3 length: 14 residues. With 2 bases removed from V and 4 bases from J, the gap between germline ends came to 6 bases. CDR3 amino acids: CASSELTGANVLTF. Here the CDR3 DNA reads TGTGCCAGCAGTGAACTAACGGGGGCCAACGTCCTGACTTTC.

V is TRBV6-5 and J is TRBJ2-2; D perhaps matches TRBD1 (6 bases). Germline loops: CDR1 MNHEY, CDR2 SVGAGI. CDR3 length equals 15 residues. V was cut by 7 bases and J by 3 bases, with 15 bases left in between. The DNA for the CDR3 is TGTGCCAGCACCCCAGGGGATATAGACACCGGGGAGCTGTTTTTT. It codes for CASTPGDIDTGELFF.